The clone carrying this TCR beta chain came up many times. What it binds is not known. This specimen comes from a study of blood T cells in healthy people across ages. A J-beta primer mix and a sample-barcoded 5' primer were used in a second PCR of about 6 to 12 cycles. The authors tagged each cDNA molecule using a template-switch adaptor with 12 random nucleotides. TCRdb called the 5' RACE reads again in MiXCR, with one record for every CDR3 protein. The sample consists of 600,000 to 800,000 distinct CDR3 sequences, under 25% of them appearing once. The V gene's germline CDR1 is SGHVS and CDR2 FQNEAQ. V was cut by 8 bases and J by 0 bases, with 24 bases left in between. This CDR3 region has 18 residues. Total RNA, at least 5.5 micrograms per sample, came from PBMCs. The study's findings and limits: The recorded TCR beta diversity per million T cells decreased in a roughly linear manner with age. Naive T cell percentage showed a strong correlation with the diversity of TCR beta.

The chain combines TRBV7-8 with TRBJ2-3; D gene ambiguous. This TCR was sampled from a man aged 70-80 years in good health. Sequencing was carried out using blood. The CDR3 here is CASAYSGDGYTSTDTQYF. The CDR3 nucleotides are TGTGCCAGCGCCTATAGTGGGGATGGTTACACTAGCACAGATACGCAGTATTTT.